Listed below are T cell receptor beta chains from one sample, sequenced in a study of graft-versus-host responses after intestinal transplantation. These TCRs are of unknown antigen specificity. Assay: immunoSEQ multiplex PCR; the TCRdb copy retains only in-frame clones and omits some. The table records about 82,000 clones, 90% to 95% of them present only once. This specimen was unstimulated CD4+ T cells sorted from spleen or lymph node cells, taken before intestinal transplant. These receptors came from a human donor who received an intestinal transplant. Both conserved end residues are part of each CDR3. The order of the fields is V gene, J gene, CDR3 protein.

>TRBV5-1|TRBJ1-1
CASSLDRGTEAFF
>TRBV11-2|TRBJ2-7
CASSTGTGPPYEQYF
>TRBV5-5|TRBJ1-5
CASSKTRNQPQHF
>TRBV7-2|TRBJ1-2
CASSSPGSRAGDYGYTF
>TRBV7-9|TRBJ1-3
CASSLETGGGNTIYF
>TRBV10-3|TRBJ1-3
CAIGGPDRISGNTIYF
>TRBV7-2|TRBJ2-7
CASRLLVGQGFHEQYF
>TRBV29-1|TRBJ2-1
CSVGGPGTGSRGSYNEQFF
>TRBV10-2|TRBJ2-3
CASRAGLAGDTQYF
>TRBV27|TRBJ1-2
CASSFSGGPLRGYTF
>TRBV7-8|TRBJ2-7
CASSSYRDRLAYEQYF
>TRBV19|TRBJ1-2
CASLGTGQISYGYTF
>TRBV7-9|TRBJ2-5
CASSLALQGALQETQYF
>TRBV5-7|TRBJ2-7
CASSPDQGVDF
>TRBV11-3|TRBJ1-1
CASSLDQDEAFF
>TRBV18|TRBJ1-3
CASSPPGQGLSGNTIYF
>TRBV2|TRBJ1-6
CASSLRQGVNSPLHF
>TRBV7-9|TRBJ1-6
CASSFGTGGSPLHF
>TRBV30|TRBJ1-6
CACSDREVPPLHF
>TRBV6-4|TRBJ2-7
CASTEGQSSYEQYF
>TRBV19|TRBJ1-4
CASSKQSSATNEKLFF
>TRBV7-2|TRBJ1-2
CASSLEGYGYTF
>TRBV11-3|TRBJ2-5
CASSSGTGGEETQYF
>TRBV6-4|TRBJ1-1
CASSDTTAFEYHTEAFF
>TRBV9|TRBJ1-1
CASSVATRETEAFF
>TRBV6-5|TRBJ1-2
CASSYLGHERNYGYTF
>TRBV5-1|TRBJ2-7
CASSLVGTGNHEQYF
>TRBV21-1|TRBJ1-2
CASSKGQGINTF
>TRBV5-4|TRBJ2-7
CASSRFGVASYEQYF
>TRBV5-1|TRBJ2-6
CASSPTGGSSGANVLTF
>TRBV7-2|TRBJ2-3
CASSLGSWDKSTDTQYF
>TRBV2|TRBJ1-5
CASSERGNQPQHF
>TRBV7-2|TRBJ1-2
CASSLGVRGYGYTF
>TRBV2|TRBJ1-1
CASSDRGSLNTEAFF
>TRBV19|TRBJ1-6
CASSRDRTNGSPLHF
>TRBV19|TRBJ1-2
CASSISGGGYTF
>TRBV19|TRBJ2-7
CASSHTGLGYEQYF
>TRBV19|TRBJ1-4
CASSIVWTAPNEKLFF
>TRBV6-1|TRBJ1-1
CASRPVTEAFF
>TRBV10-3|TRBJ1-4
CAISESTGATNEKLFF
>TRBV5-4|TRBJ1-2
CASSLPLGGYGYTF
>TRBV4-3|TRBJ1-1
CASSQVGGAEAFF
>TRBV7-2|TRBJ2-3
CASSLGQYTDTQYF
>TRBV11-2|TRBJ2-5
CASSFRGETQYF
>TRBV18|TRBJ1-2
CASSLTVEGYGYTF